Listed below are T cell receptor beta chains from one sample, sequenced in a study of T cell responses to AZD1222 COVID-19 vaccine. Sequenced by immunoSEQ multiplex PCR; TCRdb stores in-frame clones only, minus some. Among approximately 46,000 clones, roughly 90% were seen once, and the ten largest hold roughly 1.1%. The sample in question was peripheral blood, obtained 28 days after the second AZD1222 dose. All receptors derive from an adult who received the AZD1222 COVID-19 vaccine. The CDR3 runs from the conserved cysteine through the conserved F or W. A D gene is named only where the DNA matches it firmly. Some rows have no size entry. The others give once, few or many, or a class for an expanded clone.

j_gene | v_gene | d_gene | abundance | CDR3nt | CDR3aa
TRBJ2-1 | TRBV12-3/TRBV12-4 | NA | NA | TGTGCCAGCAGTCGCGGGACCGACAATGAGCAGTTCTTC | CASSRGTDNEQFF
TRBJ1-2 | TRBV19 | TRBD1 | NA | TGTGCCAGTACAGGGACAGGGGTCCTACCTAACTATGGCTACACCTTC | CASTGTGVLPNYGYTF
TRBJ1-2 | TRBV3-1/TRBV3-2 | NA | NA | TGTGCCAGCAGCCAAGGCCTTGGCTACACCTTC | CASSQGLGYTF
TRBJ1-4 | TRBV14 | NA | NA | TGTGCCAGCAGCCAAGACGTTCACCTAAAACTGTTTTTT | CASSQDVHLKLFF
TRBJ1-5 | TRBV28 | NA | NA | TGTGCCAGCAGTTTCCCCGCGACTACAGCCTACAATCAGCCCCAGCATTTT | CASSFPATTAYNQPQHF
TRBJ1-6 | TRBV3-1/TRBV3-2 | NA | NA | TGTGCCAGCAGCCAAGAGGGCTTAAATTCACCCCTCCACTTT | CASSQEGLNSPLHF
TRBJ2-5 | TRBV10-3 | NA | NA | TGTGCCATCGGAGCAGGGCGAGAGACCCAGTACTTC | CAIGAGRETQYF
TRBJ1-1 | TRBV6-5 | TRBD1 | NA | TGTGCCAGCAGTTGGGGACAGGGGAGCACTGAAGCTTTCTTT | CASSWGQGSTEAFF
TRBJ2-1 | TRBV12-3/TRBV12-4 | NA | NA | TGTGCCAGCACCTCATTGGGGGGAGCTAAGCAGTTCTTC | CASTSLGGAKQFF
TRBJ2-1 | TRBV7-3 | TRBD2 | NA | TGTGCCAGCAGCGATAGGGCTAGCGGGAAGCTCCGTTCCAATGAGCAGTTCTTC | CASSDRASGKLRSNEQFF
TRBJ2-3 | TRBV5-5 | TRBD2 | NA | TGTGCCAGCAGCTTAAACCGAGCGGGAGGGACAGATACGCAGTATTTT | CASSLNRAGGTDTQYF
TRBJ2-3 | TRBV12-3/TRBV12-4 | NA | NA | TGTGCCAGCAGTTTATTACAGACTACGCAGTATTTT | CASSLLQTTQYF
TRBJ2-2 | TRBV10-1 | TRBD1 | once | TGCGCCAGCAGCCGGGACAGAAACACCGGGGAGCTGTTTTTT | CASSRDRNTGELFF
TRBJ2-7 | TRBV6-1 | NA | NA | TGTGCCAGCAGTGATGACGGACGCTACGAGCAGTACTTC | CASSDDGRYEQYF
TRBJ2-7 | TRBV5-6 | TRBD1 | NA | TGTGCCAGCAGCCCTGGGACAGGGAGTGAGTACGAGCAGTACTTC | CASSPGTGSEYEQYF
TRBJ2-3 | TRBV10-3 | TRBD1 | NA | TGTGCCATCAAGCTAGGGACAGGGGGGAGCACAGATACGCAGTATTTT | CAIKLGTGGSTDTQYF
TRBJ2-7 | TRBV28 | NA | NA | TGTGCCAGCAGTCCTACCTACGAGCAGTACTTC | CASSPTYEQYF
TRBJ1-1 | TRBV19 | NA | NA | TGTGCCAGTAGTATTTTTGGTTTCATGAACACTGAAGCTTTCTTT | CASSIFGFMNTEAFF
TRBJ1-3 | TRBV19 | NA | once | TGTGCCAGTGTATCTGGAAACACCATATATTTT | CASVSGNTIYF
TRBJ1-5 | TRBV2 | TRBD1 | once | TGTGCCAGCAGTGGACAGGGGATCAGCCAGCCCCAGCATTTT | CASSGQGISQPQHF
TRBJ2-3 | TRBV21-1 | NA | NA | TGTGCCAGCAGCACAGATACGCAGTATTTT | CASSTDTQYF
TRBJ1-5 | TRBV5-1 | NA | NA | TGCGCCAGCAGCTTGGCGTCAGGGCCTAATCAGCCCCAGCATTTT | CASSLASGPNQPQHF
TRBJ2-7 | TRBV7-8 | NA | NA | TGTGCCAGCAGCCAAGGCATGGGAGCAGGATCTGTCGAGCAGTACTTC | CASSQGMGAGSVEQYF
TRBJ1-1 | TRBV27 | NA | NA | TGTGCCAGCAGTTCGCGGGACCAGGATGGTGGCACTGAAGCTTTCTTT | CASSSRDQDGGTEAFF
TRBJ2-1 | TRBV27 | TRBD2 | NA | TGTGCCAGCAGGGACGGGACTAGCGGGCCCTACAATGAGCAGTTCTTC | CASRDGTSGPYNEQFF
TRBJ2-1 | TRBV23-1 | TRBD2 | NA | TGCGCCCGAACCCCGGGACTAGCGGGAGTACGGAATGAGCAGTTCTTC | CARTPGLAGVRNEQFF
TRBJ1-2 | TRBV6-1 | TRBD1 | NA | TGTGCCAGCAGTTATAGGGGGCTTAACTATGGCTACACCTTC | CASSYRGLNYGYTF
TRBJ2-7 | TRBV7-2 | TRBD1 | NA | TGTGCCAGCAGCTTGGACAGGGGCTCCTACGAGCAGTACTTC | CASSLDRGSYEQYF
TRBJ2-2 | TRBV19 | TRBD2 | NA | TGTGCCAGTAGTAGCGGGAGCGACACCGGGGAGCTGTTTTTT | CASSSGSDTGELFF
TRBJ2-7 | TRBV6-5 | NA | NA | TGTGCCAGCAGGGGTGGCGGGTCCTCCCTCTACGAGCAGTACTTC | CASRGGGSSLYEQYF
TRBJ2-1 | TRBV20-1 | NA | NA | TGCAGTGCTAGTAGTATGCGGGGAAGCTCCTACAATGAGCAGTTCTTC | CSASSMRGSSYNEQFF
TRBJ2-5 | TRBV11-2 | NA | NA | TGTGCCAGCAGCCCCGCCTTGGGGGAGACCCAGTACTTC | CASSPALGETQYF
TRBJ1-1 | TRBV5-1 | TRBD1 | NA | TGCGCCAGCAACCAACCGGGACAGGGAGCTTTCTTT | CASNQPGQGAFF
TRBJ2-1 | TRBV28 | NA | NA | TGTGCCAGCAGTTATCATCAGGGCTACAATGAGCAGTTCTTC | CASSYHQGYNEQFF
TRBJ1-6 | TRBV3-1/TRBV3-2 | NA | once | TGTGCCAGCAGCCAAATCACTGACGGACTGCCACCCCTCCACTTT | CASSQITDGLPPLHF
TRBJ1-5 | TRBV4-3 | NA | NA | TGCGCCAGCAGCCAAGATGGGGGGGCCCAGCCCCAGCATTTT | CASSQDGGAQPQHF
TRBJ2-1 | TRBV3-1/TRBV3-2 | TRBD2 | NA | TGTGCCAGCAGCCAAGAGGTGCTTAGCGGGATGGATCTGTTCTTC | CASSQEVLSGMDLFF
TRBJ1-1 | TRBV7-9 | TRBD1 | NA | TGTGCCAGCAGCGGGGGACAGGGTTCGTTCTTAGAAGCTTTCTTT | CASSGGQGSFLEAFF
TRBJ2-7 | TRBV7-2 | TRBD2 | NA | TGTGCCAGCAACGCGTTTGCGGGAGGCGGAGGCGAGCAGTACTTC | CASNAFAGGGGEQYF
TRBJ1-1 | TRBV3-1/TRBV3-2 | NA | NA | TGTGCCAGCAGCCCCGTTTTACCTCCCGGGGGCACTGAAGCTTTCTTT | CASSPVLPPGGTEAFF
TRBJ2-7 | TRBV5-5 | NA | few | TGTGCCAGCAGCTTCTACAGGGAAGGCTACGAGCAGTACTTC | CASSFYREGYEQYF
TRBJ2-2 | TRBV4-1 | TRBD1 | NA | TGCGCCAGCAGCCCAATAGGGACAGTCTTGGGCACCGGGGAGCTGTTTTTT | CASSPIGTVLGTGELFF
TRBJ1-1 | TRBV5-4 | TRBD1 | NA | TGTGCCAGCAGCTATACTAGGCCTTTTAGGGACAGGGGTCCTGAAGCTTTCTTT | CASSYTRPFRDRGPEAFF
TRBJ2-7 | TRBV21-1 | NA | NA | TGTGCCAGCAGCAAAGGGTGCAGTTACGAGCAGTACTTC | CASSKGCSYEQYF
TRBJ2-1 | TRBV19 | NA | NA | TGTGCCAGTAGCCAGGGGAACTGGAATGAGCAGTTCTTC | CASSQGNWNEQFF
TRBJ2-7 | TRBV6-5 | TRBD1 | NA | TGTGCCAGCAGACGGGACAGCACTTACGAGCAGTACTTC | CASRRDSTYEQYF
TRBJ1-1 | TRBV7-8 | NA | NA | TGTGCCAGCAGCCGATCGGGCGGCACTGAAGCTTTCTTT | CASSRSGGTEAFF
TRBJ2-7 | TRBV4-1 | NA | NA | TGCGCCAGCAGCCAACCGAGGAGCTCCTACGAGCAGTACTTC | CASSQPRSSYEQYF
TRBJ2-1 | TRBV24-1 | NA | NA | TGTGCCACCAGCCTGAGCGTTGGGGGGATCAATGAGCAGTTCTTC | CATSLSVGGINEQFF
TRBJ1-2 | TRBV27 | TRBD1 | NA | TGTGCCAGCAGTTTAACCCCTCGGGACAGGGAAGGACCTAGTTATGGCTACACCTTC | CASSLTPRDREGPSYGYTF
TRBJ2-3 | TRBV7-9 | TRBD2 | NA | TGTGCCAGCAGCCCTGGGGCTAGCGGGAGGGTAGATACGCAGTATTTT | CASSPGASGRVDTQYF